A single T cell receptor beta chain is shown here with its context. RNA amounts of roughly 0.5 to 1 ug underwent reverse transcription with random hexamers. TCRdb re-analysed the immunoSEQ multiplex PCR reads in MiXCR, keeping a single row per CDR3 protein. The sample carries some 150,000 distinct CDR3 sequences, about 95% recorded once. This sample was included in a study of CD8 T cells in Susac syndrome. Trimming shortened V by 5 bases and J by 2 bases, and 10 bases separated the two germline ends. This CDR3 region has 14 residues. Germline V gene data show CDR1 as LNHNV and CDR2 as YYDKDF (reference sequence).

The sequence derives from a human donor with Susac syndrome. Specimen: CD4+ T cells from PBMCs. The chain uses TRBV15 and TRBJ1-5, with a weak D call TRBD1 (6 bases). The CDR3 region is CATSRPGGNQPQHF. The DNA for the CDR3 is TGTGCCACCAGCCGCCCAGGGGGCAATCAGCCCCAGCATTTT.